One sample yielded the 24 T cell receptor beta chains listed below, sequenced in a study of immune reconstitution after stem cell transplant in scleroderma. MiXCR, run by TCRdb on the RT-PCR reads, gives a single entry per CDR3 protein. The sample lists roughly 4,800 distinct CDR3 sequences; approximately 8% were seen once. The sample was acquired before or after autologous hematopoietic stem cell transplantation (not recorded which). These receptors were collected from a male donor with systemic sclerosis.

For the CDR3, the DNA is TGTGCCAGCAGCCACCCTGGACTAGCGGGGGGACAAGAGACCCAGTACTTC. The encoded protein is CASSHPGLAGGQETQYF. The chain uses TRBV3-1 and TRBJ2-5; TRBD2 matches 14 bases. The CDR3 is 17 amino acids. V dropped 3 bases and J dropped 2; count of bases not matched to a gene: 5. The germline V gene has CDR1 LGHDT and CDR2 YNNKEL (reference sequence).

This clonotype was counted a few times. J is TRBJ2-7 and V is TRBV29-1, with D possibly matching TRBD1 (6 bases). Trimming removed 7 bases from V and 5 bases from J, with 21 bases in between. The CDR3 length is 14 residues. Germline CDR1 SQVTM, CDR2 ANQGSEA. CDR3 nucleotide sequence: TGCAGCGGCGGTGAACAGGGTTTTATCGACGAGCAGTACTTC. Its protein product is CSGGEQGFIDEQYF.

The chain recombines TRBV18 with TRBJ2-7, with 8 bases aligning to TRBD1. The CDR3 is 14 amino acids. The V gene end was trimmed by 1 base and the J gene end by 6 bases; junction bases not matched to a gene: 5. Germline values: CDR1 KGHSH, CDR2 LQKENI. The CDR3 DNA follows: TGTGCCAGCTCACCACGACAGGGGATGGGCGAGCAGTACTTC. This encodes CASSPRQGMGEQYF.

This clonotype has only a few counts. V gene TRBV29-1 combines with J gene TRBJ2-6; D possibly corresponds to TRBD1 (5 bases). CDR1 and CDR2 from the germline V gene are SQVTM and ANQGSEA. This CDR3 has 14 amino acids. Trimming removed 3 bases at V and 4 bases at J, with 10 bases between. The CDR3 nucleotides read TGCAGCGTTGATACTGGGGCCGGGGCCAACGTCCTGACTTTC. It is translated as CSVDTGAGANVLTF.

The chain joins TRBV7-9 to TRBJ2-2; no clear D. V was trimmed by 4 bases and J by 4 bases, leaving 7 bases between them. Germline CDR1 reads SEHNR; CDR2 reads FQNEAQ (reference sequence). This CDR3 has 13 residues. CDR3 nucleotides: TGTGCCAGCAGCTCCTATGTCACCGGGGAGCTGTTTTTT. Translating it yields CASSSYVTGELFF.

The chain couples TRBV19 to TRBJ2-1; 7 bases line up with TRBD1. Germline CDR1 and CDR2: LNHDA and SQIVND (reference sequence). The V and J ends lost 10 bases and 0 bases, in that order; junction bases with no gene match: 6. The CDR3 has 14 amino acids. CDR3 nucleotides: TGTGCCACCCTTCGACAGGGCTCCTACAATGAGCAGTTCTTC. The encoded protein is CATLRQGSYNEQFF.

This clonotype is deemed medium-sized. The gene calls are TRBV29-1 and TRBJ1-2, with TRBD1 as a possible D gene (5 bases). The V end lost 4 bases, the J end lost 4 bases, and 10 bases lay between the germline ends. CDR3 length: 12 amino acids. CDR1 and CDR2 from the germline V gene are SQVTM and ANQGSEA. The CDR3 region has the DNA TGCAGCGTTGTCCAGGGATTCTATGGCTACACCTTC. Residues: CSVVQGFYGYTF.

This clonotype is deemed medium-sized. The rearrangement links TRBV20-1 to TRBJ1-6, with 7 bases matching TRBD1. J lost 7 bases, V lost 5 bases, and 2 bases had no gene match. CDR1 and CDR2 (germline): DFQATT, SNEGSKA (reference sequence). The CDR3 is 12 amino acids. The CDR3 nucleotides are TGCAGTGCTGGGACAGCGAATTCACCCCTCCACTTT. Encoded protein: CSAGTANSPLHF.

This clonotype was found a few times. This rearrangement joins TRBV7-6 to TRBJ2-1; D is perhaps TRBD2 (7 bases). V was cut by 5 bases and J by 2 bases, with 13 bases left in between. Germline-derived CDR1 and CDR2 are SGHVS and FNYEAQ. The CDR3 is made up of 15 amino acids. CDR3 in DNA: TGTGCCAGCAGCGTGGGGGGGGGCCCCTACAATGAGCAGTTCTTC. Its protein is CASSVGGGPYNEQFF. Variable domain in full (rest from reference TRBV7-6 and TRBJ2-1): GAGVSQSPRYKVTKRGQDVALRCDPISGHVSLYWYRQALGQGPEFLTYFNYEAQQDKSGLPNDRFSAERPEGSISTLTIQRTEQRDSAMYRCASSVGGGPYNEQFFGPGTRLTVL.

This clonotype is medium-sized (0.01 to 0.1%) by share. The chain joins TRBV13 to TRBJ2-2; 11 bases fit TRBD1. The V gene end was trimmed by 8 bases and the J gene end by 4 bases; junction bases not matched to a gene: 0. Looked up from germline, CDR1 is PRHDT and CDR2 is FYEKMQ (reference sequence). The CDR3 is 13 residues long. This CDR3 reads CASGTGGTGELFF. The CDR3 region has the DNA TGTGCCAGCGGGACAGGGGGCACCGGGGAGCTGTTTTTT.

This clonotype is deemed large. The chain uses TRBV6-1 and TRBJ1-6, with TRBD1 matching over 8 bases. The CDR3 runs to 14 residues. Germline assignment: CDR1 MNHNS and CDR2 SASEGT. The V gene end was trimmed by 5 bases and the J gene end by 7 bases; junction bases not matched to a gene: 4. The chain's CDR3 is CASSTGGANSPLHF. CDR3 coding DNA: TGTGCCAGCAGTACAGGGGGTGCAAATTCACCCCTCCACTTT.

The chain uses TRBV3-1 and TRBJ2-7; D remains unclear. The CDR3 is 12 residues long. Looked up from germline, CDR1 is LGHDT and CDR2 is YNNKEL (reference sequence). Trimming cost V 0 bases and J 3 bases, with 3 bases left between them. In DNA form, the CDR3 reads TGTGCCAGCAGCCAAGATCGCTACGAGCAGTACTTC. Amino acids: CASSQDRYEQYF.

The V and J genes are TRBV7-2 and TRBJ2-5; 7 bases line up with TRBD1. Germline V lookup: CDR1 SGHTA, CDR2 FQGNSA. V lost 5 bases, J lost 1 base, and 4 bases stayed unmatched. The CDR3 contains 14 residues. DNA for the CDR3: TGTGCCAGCAGCAAAGACAGGGCCCAAGAGACCCAGTACTTC. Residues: CASSKDRAQETQYF.

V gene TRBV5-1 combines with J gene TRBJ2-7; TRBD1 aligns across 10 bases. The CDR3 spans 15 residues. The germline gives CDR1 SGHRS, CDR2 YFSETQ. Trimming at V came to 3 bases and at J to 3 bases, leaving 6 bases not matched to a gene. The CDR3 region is CASSWGQGRLYEQYF. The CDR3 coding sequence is TGCGCCAGCAGCTGGGGACAGGGGCGACTCTACGAGCAGTACTTC.

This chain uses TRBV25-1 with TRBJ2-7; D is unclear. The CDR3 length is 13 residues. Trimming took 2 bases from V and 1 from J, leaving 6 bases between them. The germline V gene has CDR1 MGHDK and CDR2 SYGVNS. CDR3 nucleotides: TGTGCCAGCAGTGAAATGAGTTCCTACGAGCAGTACTTC. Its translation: CASSEMSSYEQYF.

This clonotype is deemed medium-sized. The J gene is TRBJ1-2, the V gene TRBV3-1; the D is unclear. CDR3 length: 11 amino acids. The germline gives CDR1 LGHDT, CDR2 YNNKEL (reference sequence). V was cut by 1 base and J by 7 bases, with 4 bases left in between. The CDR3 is CASSQGTGYTF. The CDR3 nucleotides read TGTGCCAGCAGCCAAGGGACTGGCTACACCTTC.

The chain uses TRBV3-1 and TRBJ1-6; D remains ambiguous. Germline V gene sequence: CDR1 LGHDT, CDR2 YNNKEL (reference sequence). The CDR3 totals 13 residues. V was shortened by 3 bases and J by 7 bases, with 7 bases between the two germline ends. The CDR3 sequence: CASSQGWNSPLHF. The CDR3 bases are TGTGCCAGCAGCCAGGGATGGAATTCACCCCTCCACTTT.

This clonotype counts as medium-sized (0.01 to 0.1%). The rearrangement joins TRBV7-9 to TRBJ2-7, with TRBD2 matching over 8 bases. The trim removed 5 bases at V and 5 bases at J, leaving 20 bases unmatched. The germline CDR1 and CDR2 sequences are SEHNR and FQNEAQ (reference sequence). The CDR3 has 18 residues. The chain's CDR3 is CASSPRKELAGRIHEQYF. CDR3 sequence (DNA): TGTGCCAGCAGCCCCCGTAAGGAGCTAGCGGGTCGTATTCACGAGCAGTACTTC.

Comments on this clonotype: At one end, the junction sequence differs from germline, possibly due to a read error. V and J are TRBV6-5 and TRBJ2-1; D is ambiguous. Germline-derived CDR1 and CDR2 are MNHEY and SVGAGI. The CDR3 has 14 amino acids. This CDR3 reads CVSSPPGRNNEQFF. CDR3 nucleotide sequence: TGTGTCAGCAGCCCCCCCGGCAGGAACAATGAGCAGTTCTTC.

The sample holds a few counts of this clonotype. CDR3 loop: CSVEHWWSRDTQYF. The CDR3 nucleotides are TGCAGCGTTGAACATTGGTGGTCAAGAGATACGCAGTATTTT. V gene TRBV29-1 combines with J gene TRBJ2-3; D call uncertain. V was cut by 2 bases and J by 5 bases, with 14 bases left in between. This CDR3 has 14 residues. Looked up from germline, CDR1 is SQVTM and CDR2 is ANQGSEA.

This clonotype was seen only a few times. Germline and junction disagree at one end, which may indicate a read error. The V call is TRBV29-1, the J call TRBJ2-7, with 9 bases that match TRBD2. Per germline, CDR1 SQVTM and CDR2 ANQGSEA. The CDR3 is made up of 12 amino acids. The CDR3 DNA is TGCAGCGCCGGGACTAGCTCCCACGAGCAGTACTTC. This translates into CSAGTSSHEQYF.

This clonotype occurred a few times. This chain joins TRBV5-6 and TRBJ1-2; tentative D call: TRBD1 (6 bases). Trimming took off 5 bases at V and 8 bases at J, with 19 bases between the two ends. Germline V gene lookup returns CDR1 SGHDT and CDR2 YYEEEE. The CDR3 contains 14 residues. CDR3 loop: CASRTMGGGSGYTF. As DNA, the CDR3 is TGTGCCAGCAGAACGATGGGAGGGGGAAGCGGCTACACCTTC.

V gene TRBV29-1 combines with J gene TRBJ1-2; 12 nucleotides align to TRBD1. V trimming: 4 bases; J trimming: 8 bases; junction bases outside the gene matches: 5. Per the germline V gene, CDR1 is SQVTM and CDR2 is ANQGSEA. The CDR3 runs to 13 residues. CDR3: CSVGLGTGGGYTF. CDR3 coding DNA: TGCAGCGTTGGTCTCGGGACAGGGGGCGGCTACACCTTC.

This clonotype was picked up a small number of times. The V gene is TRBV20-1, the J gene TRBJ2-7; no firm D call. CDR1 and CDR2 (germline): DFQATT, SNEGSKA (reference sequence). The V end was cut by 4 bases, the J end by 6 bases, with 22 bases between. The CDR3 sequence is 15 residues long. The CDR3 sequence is CSAMGGTRVSFEQYF. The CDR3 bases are TGCAGTGCTATGGGCGGTACACGGGTATCTTTCGAGCAGTACTTC.